This record concerns one T cell receptor (beta chain) sequence. Sequencing used immunoSEQ multiplex PCR; TCRdb keeps in-frame clones, though not all of them. The profile shows about 70,000 clones, more than 75% of them singletons. This entry is derived from a study of blood T cell repertoires in COVID-19. Germline assignment: CDR1 MDHEN and CDR2 SYDVKM. V was shortened by 6 bases and J by 0 bases, with 12 bases between the two germline ends. This CDR3 comprises 15 residues. The sequencing sample was made of peripheral blood. This chain uses TRBV28 with TRBJ1-5; D is unclear. The TCR was taken from a human donor in a cohort sampled during active COVID-19. In nucleotides, the CDR3 is TGTGCCAGCAGCACCTCGACATTTAGCAATCAGCCCCAGCATTTT. Translation gives CASSTSTFSNQPQHF.